Each of the 20 T cell receptor beta chains below was sequenced from the same sample in a study of beta chain features in type 1 diabetes. General study results and limits: In every one of the four CD4+ subsets, TCRB CDR3s were moderately but significantly shorter in Type 1 diabetes patients.

The isolated RNA, all of it, was reverse transcribed, so expressed TCRB transcripts were what got sequenced. Sequencing was performed with immunoSEQ multiplex PCR; in TCRdb, only in-frame clones are kept and a portion is missing. The data contain roughly 700,000 clones, around 15% of them singletons. Antigen specificity for these receptors is unknown. The specimen sequenced was naive CD4+ T cells from blood. The receptors come from a man between 18 and 29 years old with type 1 diabetes.

The V and J genes are TRBV10-2 and TRBJ2-5; 8 nucleotides match TRBD1. The CDR3 runs 13 residues. Unmatched junction bases numbered 5, after V lost 6 bases and J lost 5 bases. Germline V gives CDR1 WSHSY, CDR2 SAAADI. In DNA form, the CDR3 reads TGCGCCAGCAGGACAGGGGCGGGGGAGACCCAGTACTTC. Translated: CASRTGAGETQYF.

This clone was detected a few times. The gene calls are TRBV14 and TRBJ2-7, with TRBD1 identical over 7 bases. Germline assignment: CDR1 SGHDN and CDR2 FVKESK. The CDR3 sequence is 15 residues long. J was trimmed by 3 bases and V by 4 bases; bases with no gene match: 9. Here the CDR3 reads CASSPSGRTGYEQYF. DNA for the CDR3: TGTGCCAGCAGCCCCTCGGGCCGGACAGGCTACGAGCAGTACTTC.

V and J are TRBV19 and TRBJ1-2; 10 bases align to TRBD1. Per germline, CDR1 LNHDA and CDR2 SQIVND (reference sequence). V trimming: 1 base; J trimming: 14 bases; junction bases outside the gene matches: 4. This CDR3 contains 12 residues. CDR3 protein: CASSIAPGQGTF. The CDR3, as DNA: TGTGCCAGTAGTATAGCACCGGGACAGGGGACCTTC.

This sequence joins TRBV7-9 and TRBJ1-1; D is unresolved. Germline V gene lookup returns CDR1 SEHNR and CDR2 FQNEAQ (reference sequence). The CDR3 runs 12 residues. The V end was cut by 3 bases, the J end by 5 bases, with 7 bases between. The CDR3 is CASSFFGTEAFF. The CDR3 DNA reads as TGTGCCAGCAGCTTTTTTGGGACTGAAGCTTTCTTT.

This clone was seen a few times. The rearrangement joins TRBV9 to TRBJ2-1; 10 bases line up with TRBD1. This CDR3 contains 15 residues. The junction had 11 bases not matched to a gene; V was cut back by 4 bases and J by 10 bases. Germline-derived CDR1 and CDR2 are SGDLS and YYNGEE. CDR3 sequence (DNA): TGTGCCAGCAGCATCGGACAGGGGGGCCCCCCCGAGCAGTTCTTC. Its protein is CASSIGQGGPPEQFF.

Here the CDR3 reads CASSQDRRGIGSNQPQHF. Written as DNA, the CDR3 is TGCGCCAGCAGCCAAGATAGGAGGGGGATCGGAAGCAATCAGCCCCAGCATTTT. The genes are TRBV4-1 and TRBJ1-5; TRBD1 is a possible D gene (6 bases). V was shortened by 0 bases and J by 1 base, with 16 bases between the two germline ends. CDR1 is MGHRA, CDR2 YSYEKL, per germline. The CDR3 is 18 residues long.

J is TRBJ1-1 and V is TRBV27; D remains unclear. The CDR3 has 13 residues. Germline-derived CDR1 and CDR2 are MNHEY and SMNVEV (reference sequence). V was cut by 6 bases and J by 0 bases, with 8 bases left in between. DNA for the CDR3: TGTGCCAGCAGGACCATTATGAACACTGAAGCTTTCTTT. This gives the protein CASRTIMNTEAFF.

This clone was picked up a small number of times. This chain links TRBV30 with TRBJ1-2, with D possibly TRBD1 on 6 matching bases. Looked up from germline, CDR1 is GTSNPN and CDR2 is SVGIG (reference sequence). The CDR3 length is 13 residues. Between the trimmed V and J ends, which lost 5 bases and 0 bases, there was a span of 10 bases. The CDR3: CAWSGTSNYGYTF. The CDR3 coding sequence is TGTGCCTGGTCCGGGACATCTAACTATGGCTACACCTTC.

The chain carries TRBV29-1 and TRBJ1-1; D is possibly TRBD1 (5 bases). There are 14 residues in the CDR3. Looked up from germline, CDR1 is SQVTM and CDR2 is ANQGSEA. Trimming shortened V by 4 bases and J by 2 bases, and 14 bases separated the two germline ends. The CDR3 nucleotides read TGCAGCGTTGGGGGTCAGGGTGCTAACACTGAAGCTTTCTTT. This encodes CSVGGQGANTEAFF.

The rearrangement joins TRBV4-1 to TRBJ1-2; 9 positions match TRBD1. Losses at the gene ends were 3 bases for V and 7 bases for J; bases not matched to a gene: 9. CDR1 and CDR2 from the germline V gene are MGHRA and YSYEKL. The CDR3 loop spans 15 amino acids. This chain's CDR3 is CASSQTDRGLGGYTF. CDR3 nucleotide sequence: TGCGCCAGCAGCCAGACGGACAGGGGACTGGGTGGCTACACCTTC.

This clone was seen only a few times. The chain carries TRBV7-3 and TRBJ1-1; TRBD1 might be the D (5 bases). With 2 bases removed from V and 5 bases from J, the gap between germline ends came to 12 bases. From germline, CDR1 is SGHTA and CDR2 FQGTGA. The CDR3 loop spans 14 amino acids. In DNA, the CDR3 is TGTGCCAGCAGCTTATTAGGGACGGGTACTGAAGCTTTCTTT. Amino acid sequence: CASSLLGTGTEAFF.

This clone has just a few counts. The J gene is TRBJ2-3, the V gene TRBV5-1; tentative D call: TRBD1 (6 bases). The germline V gene has CDR1 SGHRS and CDR2 YFSETQ. The CDR3 extends over 13 amino acids. Trimming stripped 4 bases from V and 0 bases from J, with 6 bases between. DNA of the CDR3: TGCGCCAGCAGCCAGGGGAGCACAGATACGCAGTATTTT. Translating it yields CASSQGSTDTQYF.

J is TRBJ2-2 and V is TRBV9, with 10 bases matching TRBD2. Germline V lookup: CDR1 SGDLS, CDR2 YYNGEE. The junction had 0 bases not matched to a gene; V was cut back by 0 bases and J by 4 bases. CDR3 length: 15 amino acids. The CDR3 reads CASSVASGGTGELFF. As DNA, the CDR3 is TGTGCCAGCAGCGTAGCTAGCGGGGGCACCGGGGAGCTGTTTTTT.

The rearrangement joins TRBV11-2 to TRBJ2-3, with 9 bases identical to TRBD1. Germline V gene data show CDR1 as SGHAT and CDR2 as FQNNGV. There are 16 residues in the CDR3. Trimming cost V 3 bases and J 1 base; bases outside gene matches: 5. CDR3 amino acids: CASSFTWDRGTDTQYF. The CDR3, as DNA: TGTGCCAGCAGCTTCACATGGGACAGGGGCACAGATACGCAGTATTTT.

This clone occurred a few times. The chain has TRBV28 and TRBJ2-5, with TRBD2 matching 9 bases. V shed 6 bases, J shed 2 bases, and the junction held 7 bases outside the gene matches. CDR1 MDHEN and CDR2 SYDVKM come from the germline V gene. The CDR3 spans 15 residues. The CDR3 coding sequence is TGTGCCAGCAGCCCATCTAGCGGGACACAAGAGACCCAGTACTTC. It is translated as CASSPSSGTQETQYF.

This chain connects TRBV30 to TRBJ1-1; no clear D. Per the germline V gene, CDR1 is GTSNPN and CDR2 is SVGIG (reference sequence). V lost 3 bases to trimming and J lost 4 bases, with 18 bases between them. The CDR3 totals 15 residues. CDR3 amino acids: CAWRWVTIPSTEAFF. CDR3 bases: TGTGCCTGGAGATGGGTCACCATTCCGAGCACTGAAGCTTTCTTT.

This clone was seen only a few times. The chain uses TRBV12-5 and TRBJ1-5; no clear D gene. The germline V and J ends were trimmed by 4 bases and 3 bases, with 10 bases remaining between them. Germline CDR1 reads LGHNT; CDR2 reads FRNRAP. The CDR3 sequence is 14 residues long. CDR3 bases: TGTGCTAGTGGTTCCCAGAACTTCAATCAGCCCCAGCATTTT. This codes for CASGSQNFNQPQHF. The full variable domain, its missing parts supplied by reference TRBV12-5 and TRBJ1-5, is DARVTQTPRHKVTEMGQEVTMRCQPILGHNTVFWYRQTMMQGLELLAYFRNRAPLDDSGMPKDRFSAEMPDATLATLKIQPSEPRDSAVYFCASGSQNFNQPQHFGDGTRLSIL.

This clone appeared a few times. The gene calls are TRBV10-3 and TRBJ1-4; D not resolved. CDR1 is ENHRY, CDR2 SYGVKD, per germline. The CDR3 sequence is 14 residues long. Trimming removed 3 bases at V and 0 bases at J, with 5 bases between. Here the CDR3 DNA reads TGTGCCATCAGTGAACAAGCAACTAATGAAAAACTGTTTTTT. Translating it yields CAISEQATNEKLFF.

On this clone: The sample has other DNA sequences that encode this CDR3 too. V usage is TRBV9 and J usage is TRBJ2-1; D could derive from TRBD1 or TRBD2 (6 bases each). The CDR3 consists of 15 residues. Between the trimmed V and J ends, which lost 4 bases and 4 bases, there was a span of 15 bases. From germline, CDR1 is SGDLS and CDR2 YYNGEE. The CDR3 region has the DNA TGTGCCAGCAGCCCAGGAGGGACACCATACAATGAGCAGTTCTTC. It yields the protein CASSPGGTPYNEQFF.

This clone was seen a few times. This rearrangement joins TRBV14 to TRBJ1-1, with TRBD1 as a possible D gene (6 bases). With 1 base removed from V and 7 bases from J, the gap between germline ends came to 10 bases. CDR3 length: 13 amino acids. Germline V gene sequence: CDR1 SGHDN, CDR2 FVKESK. CDR3 coding DNA: TGTGCCAGCAGCCAAGTGCCGACAGGTGAAGCTTTCTTT. The encoded protein is CASSQVPTGEAFF.